A single sample gave rise to the 8 T cell receptor beta chains below, sequenced in a study of blood T cell repertoires in COVID-19. Libraries were prepared by immunoSEQ multiplex PCR; TCRdb keeps only in-frame clonotypes and omits some of them. The table has 130,000 to 150,000 clones, more than 75% seen once. The sample consisted of peripheral blood. The receptor source for this set is a human donor in a cohort sampled during active COVID-19.

The J gene is TRBJ2-1, the V gene TRBV18; D may be TRBD2 (6 bases). Germline V CDR1 and CDR2: KGHSH, LQKENI. Trimming removed 6 bases from V and 9 bases from J, with 18 bases in between. This CDR3 has 14 amino acids. DNA for the CDR3: TGTGCCAGCTCGGAGGGTTCCCCGGGGAGTGAGCAGTTCTTC. Protein sequence: CASSEGSPGSEQFF.

V is TRBV6-5 and J is TRBJ1-5, with 7 bases lining up with TRBD1. CDR1 and CDR2 from the germline V gene are MNHEY and SVGAGI. The CDR3 is 14 amino acids. V was pared by 6 bases and J by 2 bases, with 4 bases of the junction left unmatched. The CDR3 sequence: CASSPDRGNQPQHF. CDR3 DNA sequence: TGTGCCAGCAGCCCCGACAGGGGCAATCAGCCCCAGCATTTT.

The chain couples TRBV6-6 to TRBJ2-3, with D possibly being TRBD1 (5 bases). Germline V gene lookup returns CDR1 MNHNY and CDR2 SVGAGI (reference sequence). Trimming cost V 6 bases and J 0 bases, with 13 bases left between them. The CDR3 consists of 15 residues. The CDR3 protein is CASRPTASSTDTQYF. For the CDR3, the DNA is TGTGCCAGCAGACCGACAGCTTCTAGCACAGATACGCAGTATTTT.

The rearrangement links TRBV10-2 to TRBJ2-1; 12 nucleotides line up with TRBD2. CDR3 length: 14 residues. Germline trimming cut 6 bases from V and 9 bases from J; bases unmatched to any gene: 6. Germline V lookup: CDR1 WSHSY, CDR2 SAAADI. CDR3 residues: CASSLLAGGGEQFF. CDR3 sequence (DNA): TGCGCCAGCAGCTTACTAGCGGGAGGCGGTGAGCAGTTCTTC.

In its sample, this clone was seen once. The genes are TRBV25-1 and TRBJ2-7; possibly TRBD1 for D (6 bases). The CDR3 totals 12 residues. The germline CDR1 and CDR2 sequences are MGHDK and SYGVNS. V gave up 5 bases and J gave up 4 bases, with 9 bases separating them. DNA of the CDR3: TGTGCCAGCAGTACAGGGTATTACGAGCAGTACTTC. Translating it yields CASSTGYYEQYF.

The chain uses TRBV2 and TRBJ1-3; 8 bases line up with TRBD1. The CDR3 consists of 15 residues. The germline gives CDR1 SNHLY, CDR2 FYNNEI. The V and J ends lost 5 bases and 4 bases, in that order; junction bases with no gene match: 7. CDR3 nucleotides: TGTGCCAGCAGTTTCCTGGACAGGGACGGAAACACCATATATTTT. Translation: CASSFLDRDGNTIYF.

This clone was recorded only once. This chain uses TRBV2 with TRBJ2-1; 9 bases line up with TRBD2. The CDR3 sequence is 15 residues long. J was trimmed by 7 bases and V by 6 bases; bases with no gene match: 10. Germline V gene lookup returns CDR1 SNHLY and CDR2 FYNNEI. CDR3 sequence: CASSSGGGASNEQFF. DNA of the CDR3: TGTGCCAGCAGCTCGGGCGGGGGGGCCTCGAATGAGCAGTTCTTC.

This sequence joins TRBV28 and TRBJ1-2; weak D call: TRBD1 (5 bases). Germline-derived CDR1 and CDR2 are MDHEN and SYDVKM. CDR3 size: 14 residues. V was trimmed by 3 bases and J by 5 bases, leaving 13 bases between them. DNA of the CDR3: TGTGCCAGCAGTTTTGAGACAGCCTATTATGGCTACACCTTC. Protein: CASSFETAYYGYTF.